Shown below are 30 T cell receptor beta chains from a single sample sequenced in a study of T cell responses to AZD1222 COVID-19 vaccine. TCRdb's copy holds only in-frame clones and misses some; the assay was immunoSEQ multiplex PCR. The profile shows roughly 120,000 clones, just over 85% of them singletons. The sequencing here drew on peripheral blood, taken 28 days after the second AZD1222 dose. These receptors came from an adult who received the AZD1222 COVID-19 vaccine.

The table lists this clone with a few counts. V and J are TRBV6-5 and TRBJ1-4, with TRBD1 identical over 10 bases. The CDR3 loop spans 14 amino acids. The ends lost 6 bases at V and 4 bases at J; junction bases unmatched: 2. From germline, CDR1 is MNHEY and CDR2 SVGAGI. The CDR3 DNA is TGTGCCAGCAGGAGGACAGGGGGTAATGAAAAACTGTTTTTT. It encodes CASRRTGGNEKLFF.

This chain joins TRBV6-5 and TRBJ1-6, with D perhaps TRBD1 (5 bases). This CDR3 comprises 14 residues. V gave up 9 bases and J gave up 9 bases, with 18 bases separating them. Germline CDR1 reads MNHEY; CDR2 reads SVGAGI. The CDR3 protein is CASRETAGGSPLHF. CDR3 nucleotides: TGTGCCAGTAGAGAGACAGCCGGAGGTTCACCCCTCCACTTT.

The chain links TRBV5-1 to TRBJ1-1, with TRBD1 as a possible D gene (5 bases). The CDR3 covers 14 residues. The V gene lost 5 bases and the J gene lost 0 bases, with 11 bases spanning the gap. CDR1 and CDR2 from the germline V gene are SGHRS and YFSETQ. CDR3 in amino acids: CASSRGGVNTEAFF. The CDR3 DNA reads as TGCGCCAGCAGTCGGGGCGGAGTGAACACTGAAGCTTTCTTT.

The V and J genes are TRBV28 and TRBJ2-1, with 7 bases lining up with TRBD2. The length of the CDR3 is 16 residues. Germline V gene sequence: CDR1 MDHEN, CDR2 SYDVKM. V shed 5 bases, J shed 2 bases, and the junction held 9 bases outside the gene matches. CDR3 amino acids: CASSPAAGVAYNEQFF. CDR3 in DNA: TGTGCCAGCAGTCCCGCGGCGGGAGTTGCCTACAATGAGCAGTTCTTC. Together with reference TRBV28 and TRBJ2-1, the CDR3 gives the full variable domain: DVKVTQSSRYLVKRTGEKVFLECVQDMDHENMFWYRQDPGLGLRLIYFSYDVKMKEKGDIPEGYSVSREKKERFSLILESASTNQTSMYLCASSPAAGVAYNEQFFGPGTRLTVL.

This clone was detected only a few times. The same CDR3 is also encoded by other DNA sequences in this sample. The V call is TRBV7-2, the J call TRBJ2-1; D unclear. There are 13 residues in the CDR3. Germline CDR1 reads SGHTA; CDR2 reads FQGNSA. V lost 1 base to trimming and J lost 5 bases, with 6 bases between them. This CDR3 reads CASSLGPNNEQFF. The CDR3, as DNA: TGTGCCAGCAGCTTAGGGCCTAACAATGAGCAGTTCTTC.

The chain is built from TRBV25-1 and TRBJ2-5; 10 bases align to TRBD2. The length of the CDR3 is 14 residues. Trimming took 10 bases from V and 5 from J; bases not matched to a gene: 10. Per germline, CDR1 MGHDK and CDR2 SYGVNS. CDR3 nucleotides: TGTGCCACCAGGACTAGCGGCAAGGAGGAGACCCAGTACTTC. Translated: CATRTSGKEETQYF.

The chain uses TRBV3-1 (or the pseudogene TRBV3-2) and TRBJ2-3; no definite D call. The germline V and J ends were trimmed by 0 bases and 0 bases, with 13 bases remaining between them. Germline V gene lookup returns CDR1 LGHDT and CDR2 YNNKEL (reference sequence). The CDR3 is 17 residues long. The CDR3 nucleotides read TGTGCCAGCAGCCAAGATCCCCCCGGAACTAGCACAGATACGCAGTATTTT. This encodes CASSQDPPGTSTDTQYF.

The rearrangement links TRBV3-1 (or the pseudogene TRBV3-2) to TRBJ2-1; 10 nucleotides match TRBD1. Germline V gene sequence: CDR1 LGHDT, CDR2 YNNKEL (reference sequence). With 1 base clipped from V and 8 bases from J, the junction kept 5 bases outside the gene matches. The CDR3 runs 15 residues. In nucleotides, the CDR3 is TGTGCCAGCAGCCAAGTCGGGACAGGGGAGGATGAGCAGTTCTTC. Translating it yields CASSQVGTGEDEQFF.

This chain connects TRBV28 to TRBJ2-2; 16 nucleotides agree with TRBD2. The CDR3 consists of 18 residues. Germline-derived CDR1 and CDR2 are MDHEN and SYDVKM. V shed 3 bases, J shed 0 bases, and the junction held 1 base outside the gene matches. DNA for the CDR3: TGTGCCAGCAGTTTGGGACTAGCGGGAGGGCCGAACACCGGGGAGCTGTTTTTT. It is translated as CASSLGLAGGPNTGELFF.

The J gene is TRBJ2-2, the V gene TRBV11-2; D is ambiguous. CDR1 and CDR2 from the germline V gene are SGHAT and FQNNGV. The CDR3 totals 14 residues. Trimming shortened V by 0 bases and J by 2 bases, and 4 bases separated the two germline ends. DNA for the CDR3: TGTGCCAGCAGCTTAGAACACAACACCGGGGAGCTGTTTTTT. Translated, it gives CASSLEHNTGELFF.

The rearrangement uses TRBV18 and TRBJ1-2; possibly TRBD1 for D (5 bases). CDR3 length: 17 residues. From germline, CDR1 is KGHSH and CDR2 LQKENI. Trimming left V 3 bases short and J 4 bases short, with 21 bases between. The CDR3 protein is CASSPTTVPLRGYGYTF. CDR3 nucleotides: TGTGCCAGCTCACCCACGACAGTACCCCTTAGGGGCTATGGCTACACCTTC. Combining the CDR3 with reference TRBV18 and TRBJ1-2 gives the whole variable domain NAGVMQNPRHLVRRRGQEARLRCSPMKGHSHVYWYRQLPEEGLKFMVYLQKENIIDESGMPKERFSAEFPKEGPSILRIQQVVRGDSAAYFCASSPTTVPLRGYGYTFGSGTRLTVV.

This chain links TRBV9 with TRBJ1-3; D is ambiguous. CDR1 is SGDLS, CDR2 YYNGEE, per germline. This CDR3 spans 15 amino acids. The V end lost 0 bases, the J end lost 4 bases, and 11 bases lay between the germline ends. The CDR3 DNA is TGTGCCAGCAGCGTAGATCGCCCAGCCGGAAACACCATATATTTT. This gives the protein CASSVDRPAGNTIYF.

This rearrangement joins TRBV7-2 to TRBJ2-5; D remains unclear. V lost 2 bases, J lost 6 bases, and 13 bases lay in between. The CDR3 extends over 14 amino acids. Germline V gene data show CDR1 as SGHTA and CDR2 as FQGNSA. The CDR3 reads CASSLNREVKTQYF. For the CDR3, the DNA is TGTGCCAGCAGCTTAAATCGAGAGGTTAAGACCCAGTACTTC.

This rearrangement joins TRBV9 to TRBJ2-2; D is undetermined. The germline V and J ends were trimmed by 0 bases and 8 bases, with 14 bases remaining between them. The CDR3 covers 15 residues. Germline V gene sequence: CDR1 SGDLS, CDR2 YYNGEE. Written as DNA, the CDR3 is TGTGCCAGCAGCGTAGAGGTGTATACTGGAGGGGAGCTGTTTTTT. Translated: CASSVEVYTGGELFF.

This CDR3 reads CASSIENNQPQHF. The CDR3 DNA reads TGTGCCAGTAGTATAGAGAACAATCAGCCCCAGCATTTT. This chain joins TRBV19 and TRBJ1-5; D remains unclear. Trimming took 0 bases from V and 3 from J, leaving 3 bases between them. This CDR3 comprises 13 residues. Germline V CDR1 and CDR2: LNHDA, SQIVND (reference sequence).

The CDR3 DNA is TGTGCCAGCAGTTTAGGCGTACTAACCAAAAACATTCAGTACTTC. It encodes CASSLGVLTKNIQYF. V gene TRBV28 combines with J gene TRBJ2-4; no clear D. CDR3 length equals 15 residues. In germline, CDR1 is MDHEN, CDR2 SYDVKM. V lost 2 bases to trimming and J lost 2 bases, with 10 bases between them.

The V call is TRBV5-6, the J call TRBJ1-2; a weak D match, TRBD1 (5 bases). V lost 1 base and J 8 bases, leaving 12 bases between the germline ends. The CDR3 is 13 residues long. Germline assignment: CDR1 SGHDT and CDR2 YYEEEE. The CDR3 is CASSLFGARGYTF. In DNA, the CDR3 is TGTGCCAGCAGCTTGTTTGGGGCGCGGGGCTACACCTTC.

The chain joins TRBV27 to TRBJ2-3, with D tentatively TRBD2 (6 bases). CDR3 length: 16 amino acids. Germline CDR1 MNHEY, CDR2 SMNVEV (reference sequence). The V gene lost 1 base and the J gene lost 6 bases, with 17 bases spanning the gap. The CDR3 DNA is TGTGCCAGCAGTTTATTGGGCATGCTAGCGACGGATACGCAGTATTTT. Its translation: CASSLLGMLATDTQYF.

The sample holds a few counts of this clone. The chain joins TRBV11-3 to TRBJ2-2, with 7 positions matching TRBD2. The CDR3 loop spans 16 amino acids. The J segment lost 2 bases and the V segment lost 2 bases, leaving 5 bases of the junction unmatched. The germline CDR1 and CDR2 sequences are SGHNT and YENEEA. The CDR3 bases are TGTGCCAGCAGCTTACTAGCGGCGGGAAACACCGGGGAGCTGTTTTTT. As protein: CASSLLAAGNTGELFF.

The V call is TRBV19, the J call TRBJ1-3, with D possibly TRBD1 on 6 matching bases. The CDR3 covers 14 residues. V gave up 7 bases and J gave up 4 bases, with 14 bases separating them. Germline-derived CDR1 and CDR2 are LNHDA and SQIVND (reference sequence). CDR3 coding DNA: TGTGCCAGTACCGGACAGTACGGGGGAAACACCATATATTTT. This translates into CASTGQYGGNTIYF.

The V and J genes are TRBV18 and TRBJ2-2; D may be TRBD1 (6 bases). V lost 4 bases to trimming and J lost 0 bases, with 9 bases between them. Germline V lookup: CDR1 KGHSH, CDR2 LQKENI. The CDR3 is made up of 15 amino acids. DNA of the CDR3: TGTGCCAGCTCACTGGGGGCGACGAACACCGGGGAGCTGTTTTTT. Protein sequence: CASSLGATNTGELFF.

This chain connects TRBV6-5 to TRBJ1-1, with D tentatively TRBD1 (6 bases). Germline CDR1 MNHEY, CDR2 SVGAGI. The CDR3 has 13 residues. Trimming stripped 6 bases from V and 5 bases from J, with 13 bases between. For the CDR3, the DNA is TGTGCCAGCAGACTACAGGGAAGTACTGAAGCTTTCTTT. Protein: CASRLQGSTEAFF.

The rearrangement joins TRBV27 to TRBJ2-7, with no clear D. This CDR3 is 13 amino acids long. Germline V CDR1 and CDR2: MNHEY, SMNVEV (reference sequence). Trimming pared 4 bases from V and 0 bases from J, leaving 7 bases between. The CDR3 spells CASSWKASYEQYF. The CDR3 DNA follows: TGTGCCAGCAGTTGGAAAGCCTCCTACGAGCAGTACTTC.

This chain links TRBV29-1 with TRBJ1-5; D is perhaps TRBD1 (5 bases). The CDR3 spans 14 residues. CDR1 is SQVTM, CDR2 ANQGSEA, per germline. V lost 5 bases and J lost 5, with 16 bases in between. CDR3 residues: CSVRDSTEDQPQHF. For the CDR3, the DNA is TGCAGCGTTCGGGACTCAACGGAGGATCAGCCCCAGCATTTT.

V gene TRBV29-1 combines with J gene TRBJ1-1, with 7 nucleotides matching TRBD1. In germline, CDR1 is SQVTM, CDR2 ANQGSEA. The CDR3 is 13 residues long. J gave up 11 bases and V 5 bases, and 14 bases lay outside the gene matches. Here the CDR3 reads CSVLEGASVLAFF. CDR3 DNA sequence: TGCAGCGTTCTGGAGGGGGCATCGGTTCTGGCTTTCTTT.

The chain employs TRBV11-2 and TRBJ2-1, with a weak D call TRBD1 (6 bases). V was trimmed by 4 bases and J by 6 bases, leaving 7 bases between them. The CDR3 has 12 amino acids. In germline, CDR1 is SGHAT, CDR2 FQNNGV. The CDR3 protein is CASSSQGNEQFF. The CDR3 bases are TGTGCCAGCAGCTCACAGGGCAATGAGCAGTTCTTC.

The chain employs TRBV19 and TRBJ1-4; D not certain. The CDR3 extends over 15 amino acids. Per germline, CDR1 LNHDA and CDR2 SQIVND (reference sequence). Trimming took off 0 bases at V and 7 bases at J, with 12 bases between the two ends. This chain's CDR3 is CASSIETPVSEKLFF. In nucleotides, the CDR3 is TGTGCCAGTAGTATAGAAACACCCGTCAGTGAAAAACTGTTTTTT.

The V gene is TRBV4-2, the J gene TRBJ1-1; D is ambiguous. The V gene lost 0 bases and the J gene lost 1 base, with 9 bases spanning the gap. There are 15 residues in the CDR3. The germline CDR1 and CDR2 sequences are LGHNA and YNFKEQ. CDR3 loop: CASSQDGRENTEAFF. The CDR3 region has the DNA TGTGCCAGCAGCCAAGATGGTAGGGAGAACACTGAAGCTTTCTTT.

The chain carries TRBV29-1 and TRBJ1-3; D gene unclear. With 2 bases removed from V and 1 base from J, the gap between germline ends came to 30 bases. The CDR3 is made up of 21 amino acids. Germline CDR1 and CDR2: SQVTM and ANQGSEA. This chain's CDR3 is CSVETSVIDEARSVSGNTIYF. DNA for the CDR3: TGCAGCGTTGAAACTTCAGTTATAGATGAAGCTAGGTCGGTTTCTGGAAACACCATATATTTT.

V and J are TRBV6-5 and TRBJ2-1, with 7 positions matching TRBD2. The junction had 5 bases not matched to a gene; V was cut back by 5 bases and J by 4 bases. Germline CDR1 MNHEY, CDR2 SVGAGI. This CDR3 has 14 amino acids. CDR3 sequence reads: CASSSGVQYNEQFF. CDR3 bases: TGTGCCAGCAGTAGCGGGGTACAGTACAATGAGCAGTTCTTC.